These 5 T cell receptor beta chains came from one sample sequenced in a study of vaccination and CD4 T cells after COVID-19. CD4+ T cells that had been cultured provided DNA sequenced with the Oncomine TCR Beta short-read assay. TCRdb processed the PCR reads anew with MiXCR; each CDR3 protein has one entry. This sample has approximately 16,000 distinct CDR3 sequences; about 44% occur once, and the top ten carry about 12%. Their cognate antigens are unknown. Treatment defined: roughly nine-day PBMC culture with coronavirus spike peptide pools or control peptides (ViraFEST assay). Sequenced sample: CD4+ T cells from blood, cultured in vitro. The receptors were gathered from a human donor who had recovered from COVID-19.

The genes are TRBV28 and TRBJ1-1; TRBD1 matches at 8 bases. Germline trimming cut 5 bases from V and 8 bases from J; bases unmatched to any gene: 13. This CDR3 contains 15 residues. Germline V gene lookup returns CDR1 MDHEN and CDR2 SYDVKM. The CDR3 DNA reads as TGTGCCAGCAGTACCCCGGGACAGGTGCGTCCAGAAGCTTTCTTT. This codes for CASSTPGQVRPEAFF.

The chain couples TRBV7-6 to TRBJ1-4, with 9 bases fitting TRBD1. The J segment lost 4 bases and the V segment lost 5 bases, leaving 14 bases of the junction unmatched. CDR3 length: 18 amino acids. Germline assignment: CDR1 SGHVS and CDR2 FNYEAQ. CDR3 nucleotide sequence: TGTGCCAGCAGCCCCATACAGGGGGCCACCCCGGTTAATGAAAAACTGTTTTTT. Translated: CASSPIQGATPVNEKLFF.

The chain combines TRBV27 with TRBJ1-6; 8 bases are shared with TRBD1. V shed 7 bases, J shed 10 bases, and the junction held 9 bases outside the gene matches. Germline V gene sequence: CDR1 MNHEY, CDR2 SMNVEV (reference sequence). The CDR3 is 14 residues long. This CDR3 is CASNFRTGNSPLHF. For the CDR3, the DNA is TGTGCCAGCAATTTCCGGACAGGGAACTCACCCCTCCACTTT.

The gene calls are TRBV5-4 and TRBJ2-5; possibly TRBD2 for D (7 bases). Germline V gene lookup returns CDR1 SGHNT and CDR2 YYREEE (reference sequence). Trimming stripped 6 bases from V and 2 bases from J, with 20 bases between. The CDR3 extends over 16 amino acids. The CDR3, as DNA: TGTGCCAGCACACGAGGGGGAGGGAGGGATCAAGAGACCCAGTACTTC. The encoded protein is CASTRGGGRDQETQYF.

The rearrangement links TRBV5-1 to TRBJ1-6; a possible D gene is TRBD1 (6 bases). V shed 4 bases and J shed 9 bases, with 17 bases lying between them. Germline V lookup: CDR1 SGHRS, CDR2 YFSETQ. The length of the CDR3 is 15 residues. The DNA of the CDR3 is TGCGCCAGCAGCCCCCTGACAGGCTCCCCTTCACCCCTCCACTTT. Its protein product is CASSPLTGSPSPLHF.